This T cell receptor beta chain appears in the sequencing data of a study of blood T cells in healthy people across ages (dated by TCRdb to the mid-2010s). With respect to the entire study: In model experiments, template switching captured roughly one uniquely barcoded TCR beta cDNA molecule for every two T cells. For two donors (one aged 18 to 30 and one aged 80 or older), the study analyzed two additional independent replicas of 1 million unique cDNA reads from the same blood draw. To avoid experimental bias, donors of different ages were randomly spread across the sequencing lanes. The study measured age-related changes in TCR beta repertoire diversity using deep sequencing normalized with unique cDNA molecular identifiers. The donors were split into four age groups: young (average roughly 15 years), middle-aged (about 40), aged (about 62) and long-lived (approximately 80). The investigation overall reported the following: Because profiling used bulk unsorted PBMCs, naive and antigen-experienced compartments could not be compared conclusively. Compared with the aged group, the long-lived group had more naive CD4+ T cells, fewer expanded clones and increased TCR diversity, a pattern suggesting age selection. A strong correlation was found between observed TCR beta diversity and the percentage of naive T cells measured by flow cytometry. Estimates of total diversity based on one million sequenced T cells were considered lower bounds and underestimates. As age increased, observed TCR beta diversity per million T cells dropped in a roughly linear way, and a significant reduction was already evident by age 40. Donor CMV infection status was unknown, potentially confounding age-related changes in expanded clonotypes.

The library was generated by 5' RACE. The second PCR ran for roughly 7 to 11 cycles and used a J-beta primer mix along with a sample-barcoded 5' primer. A unique molecular identifier was introduced onto each TCR beta cDNA molecule by a template-switch 5' adaptor carrying 12 random nucleotides. At least 2.5 million CDR3-containing paired-end reads were obtained from each sample. First-strand cDNA synthesis was performed from all RNA using the Mint cDNA synthesis kit, with priming by a TRBC-specific oligonucleotide. All cDNA was treated with uracil-DNA glycosylase and then went through a first 18-cycle PCR with the universal primers M1SS and BC2_uni_R. The authors' analysis ran thus. For normalization, 1 million high-quality reads, each with a distinct molecular identifier, were randomly selected from each sample. Instead of being binned into consensus sequences, reads that shared molecular identifiers were thrown out. CDR3 identification, clonotype clustering and error correction used MiTCR with a Q25 quality threshold and the strictest error-elimination algorithm. A nonparametric unseen species model with Euler transformation was used to estimate a lower bound on total TCR beta diversity. TCRdb reanalyzed the raw reads on its own, using fastp at Q25 for trimming and MiXCR for clone calling, and kept in-frame beta chains. Each entry is one CDR3 protein sequence, shown with its most common DNA and genes. What appears here as the V and J calls and clone size reflects TCRdb's work, not the paper's. The sample profile shows 1.8 million or so distinct CDR3 sequences; roughly two fifths of them were found once. The leading ten clones occupy 23% of the sample.

Systemically healthy Caucasian individuals from Russia, around 39 in total and aged about 6 to 90 years, were included as donors. Around 10 milliliters of peripheral blood were collected from each donor into EDTA-treated Vacutainer tubes. Ficoll-Paque density-gradient centrifugation was used to isolate PBMCs, with at least 6.5 million per sample. Trizol reagent was used to extract total RNA from the PBMCs, yielding at least 6 micrograms per sample. Naive CD45RAhigh/CD27high T cell percentages were measured by flow cytometry on a PBMC aliquot from every donor. Concerning this clonotype: Its antigen remains unidentified. Per-nucleotide qualities are absent, and no much larger clonotype sits a single base away.

The receptor's source is a human donor in good health. Sequencing used blood.

The CDR3 protein sequence reads: CASSSRWGYGGTQYF. In nucleotide form, the sequence is TGTGCCAGCAGCTCCCGTTGGGGGTATGGGGGGACCCAGTACTTC. This sequence uses TRBV11-2 and TRBJ2-5; the D region may be TRBD1 or TRBD2, each matching 5 bases equally. CDR1 and CDR2 are read off the germline V gene as SGHAT and FQNNGV. From the cysteine up to the phenylalanine, the CDR3 has a length of 15 residues. The kept DNA is CDR3 alone, 45 bases in frame from the first base. Trimming at the junction amounts to 4 bases on V and 7 bases on J, and the germline ends lie 19 bases apart. Reference TRBV11-2 and TRBJ2-5 proteins supply the regions before and after the CDR3; the full variable domain is: EAGVAQSPRYKIIEKRQSVAFWCNPISGHATLYWYQQILGQGPKLLIQFQNNGVVDDSQLPKDRFSAERLKGVDSTLKIQPAKLEDSAVYLCASSSRWGYGGTQYFGPGTRLLVL.